Listed here are 25 T cell receptor beta chains from one sample, sequenced in a study of OX40 agonist ivuxolimab in advanced cancers. This table comes from immunoSEQ multiplex PCR, and its TCRdb copy is limited to in-frame clones, with some not included. The sample carries around 95,000 clones, under 95% recorded once. This sample comprised CD4+ or CD8+ T cells sorted from blood, obtained in a trial of the OX40 agonist ivuxolimab. All receptors derive from an adult with an advanced solid tumor such as melanoma, head and neck, liver or kidney cancer.

The V call is TRBV28, the J call TRBJ2-7, with no clear D. Germline assignment: CDR1 MDHEN and CDR2 SYDVKM. V was cut by 3 bases and J by 0 bases, with 9 bases left in between. The CDR3 totals 14 residues. CDR3 sequence reads: CASSLVSPSYEQYF. The CDR3 DNA follows: TGTGCCAGCAGTTTGGTCAGCCCCTCCTACGAGCAGTACTTC.

V usage is TRBV30 and J usage is TRBJ1-3; possibly TRBD1 for D (5 bases). This CDR3 spans 14 amino acids. Germline CDR1 GTSNPN, CDR2 SVGIG (reference sequence). The V end lost 2 bases, the J end lost 0 bases, and 8 bases lay between the germline ends. Written as DNA, the CDR3 is TGTGCCTGGAGTAGGACACTCTCTGGAAACACCATATATTTT. Translated: CAWSRTLSGNTIYF.

This chain joins TRBV5-5 and TRBJ2-3; 8 positions agree with TRBD2. Germline assignment: CDR1 SGHKS and CDR2 YYEKEE (reference sequence). There are 14 residues in the CDR3. With 3 bases clipped from V and 7 bases from J, the junction kept 7 bases outside the gene matches. The CDR3 coding sequence is TGTGCCAGCAGCTCCGGGACTAGTTCTTATACGCAGTATTTT. Translation gives CASSSGTSSYTQYF.

This rearrangement joins TRBV6-5 to TRBJ1-2, with TRBD1 as a possible D gene (6 bases). CDR1 is MNHEY and CDR2 is SVGAGI in the germline V gene. The CDR3 is 16 amino acids. Trimming removed 3 bases at V and 0 bases at J, with 14 bases between. This CDR3 is CASSYEGGRPNYGYTF. The CDR3 coding sequence is TGTGCCAGCAGTTATGAGGGGGGGCGGCCTAACTATGGCTACACCTTC.

The V gene is TRBV5-4, the J gene TRBJ1-4, with a weak D call TRBD1 (5 bases). V lost 5 bases and J lost 5, with 16 bases in between. CDR3 length: 15 residues. Germline assignment: CDR1 SGHNT and CDR2 YYREEE (reference sequence). The CDR3 DNA sequence: TGTGCCAGCAGATCCTCAGGGCAGAGGAATGAAAAACTGTTTTTT. Protein product: CASRSSGQRNEKLFF.

CDR3 bases: TGTGCCAGTAGTATGGGAGGCCGGGACGGAGGCACCTACGAGCAGTACTTC. It encodes CASSMGGRDGGTYEQYF. This chain connects TRBV19 to TRBJ2-7; a weak D match, TRBD2 (6 bases). Germline lookup yields CDR1 LNHDA and CDR2 SQIVND (reference sequence). This CDR3 is built from 17 residues. Trimming shortened V by 3 bases and J by 2 bases, and 20 bases separated the two germline ends.

The chain combines TRBV27 with TRBJ2-3, with unresolved D. Germline values: CDR1 MNHEY, CDR2 SMNVEV (reference sequence). With 2 bases removed from V and 6 bases from J, the gap between germline ends came to 9 bases. CDR3 length equals 13 residues. The CDR3 DNA follows: TGTGCCAGCAGTTTACGGAGCGTGGATACGCAGTATTTT. Translated, it gives CASSLRSVDTQYF.

The chain couples TRBV27 to TRBJ2-2; a possible D gene is TRBD1 (6 bases). Germline-derived CDR1 and CDR2 are MNHEY and SMNVEV (reference sequence). Trimming took 6 bases from V and 7 from J, leaving 21 bases between them. The CDR3 is 16 amino acids. The CDR3 region is CASSHKLLPTGGELFF. The CDR3 DNA reads as TGTGCCAGCAGCCATAAACTCCTACCGACAGGCGGGGAGCTGTTTTTT.

The chain carries TRBV27 and TRBJ1-2; TRBD1 matches at 11 bases. CDR1 and CDR2 (germline): MNHEY, SMNVEV (reference sequence). The CDR3 is 14 amino acids. V lost 6 bases to trimming and J lost 7 bases; unmatched junction nucleotides: 7. CDR3 sequence reads: CASRGSGTGGGYTF. CDR3 nucleotides: TGTGCCAGCAGAGGATCCGGGACAGGGGGTGGCTACACCTTC.

The chain joins TRBV29-1 to TRBJ1-4, with a tentative D call TRBD1 (6 bases). The CDR3 contains 13 residues. Germline V gene sequence: CDR1 SQVTM, CDR2 ANQGSEA. Trimming stripped 4 bases from V and 3 bases from J, with 9 bases between. CDR3 sequence (DNA): TGCAGCGTTGGAGGGGGAGCTAATGAAAAACTGTTTTTT. This codes for CSVGGGANEKLFF.

This sequence joins TRBV7-2 and TRBJ2-7; no definite D call. CDR3 length: 13 amino acids. The germline CDR1 and CDR2 sequences are SGHTA and FQGNSA. Trimming removed 4 bases from V and 1 base from J, with 8 bases in between. The CDR3 nucleotides are TGTGCCAGCAGCTACGGACCATCCTACGAGCAGTACTTC. It is translated as CASSYGPSYEQYF.

The chain carries TRBV28 and TRBJ2-7; TRBD2 matches at 7 bases. The CDR3 runs to 15 residues. The J segment lost 5 bases and the V segment lost 4 bases, leaving 11 bases of the junction unmatched. Germline CDR1 and CDR2: MDHEN and SYDVKM. CDR3 sequence reads: CASSSVGRAGDEQYF. In DNA form, the CDR3 reads TGTGCCAGCAGTTCCGTGGGGAGGGCGGGGGACGAGCAGTACTTC.

The chain carries TRBV18 and TRBJ2-5; the D gene is possibly TRBD2 (6 bases). CDR3 size: 14 residues. Trimming cost V 2 bases and J 2 bases, with 9 bases left between them. Germline assignment: CDR1 KGHSH and CDR2 LQKENI. CDR3 sequence reads: CASSPGLNQETQYF. DNA of the CDR3: TGTGCCAGCTCACCAGGACTAAATCAAGAGACCCAGTACTTC.

V is TRBV5-4 and J is TRBJ2-5; unclear D gene. The CDR3 is 15 residues long. The germline gives CDR1 SGHNT, CDR2 YYREEE (reference sequence). V lost 4 bases and J 2 bases, leaving 15 bases between the germline ends. CDR3 sequence reads: CASSPTVDEQETQYF. DNA for the CDR3: TGTGCCAGCAGCCCAACGGTGGACGAACAAGAGACCCAGTACTTC.

The J gene is TRBJ2-7, the V gene TRBV9, with D possibly being TRBD1 or TRBD2 (7 bases each). The ends were cut back, 7 bases at V and 1 base at J, with 12 bases in the middle. The CDR3 consists of 13 residues. Germline lookup yields CDR1 SGDLS and CDR2 YYNGEE. CDR3 sequence (DNA): TGTGCCAGCTCAGGGGGGGCATCCTACGAGCAGTACTTC. It codes for CASSGGASYEQYF.

The chain has TRBV6-5 and TRBJ2-7; TRBD1 aligns across 8 bases. The germline V gene encodes CDR1 MNHEY and CDR2 SVGAGI. Trimming removed 2 bases from V and 1 base from J; junction bases left unmatched: 4. There are 15 residues in the CDR3. DNA of the CDR3: TGTGCCAGCAGTTACGACGGACAGGGATCCTACGAGCAGTACTTC. Protein sequence: CASSYDGQGSYEQYF.

This clone was observed a single time. The J gene is TRBJ1-3, the V gene TRBV7-9; D is unresolved. Germline loops: CDR1 SEHNR, CDR2 FQNEAQ (reference sequence). The CDR3 consists of 14 residues. The ends were cut back, 2 bases at V and 4 bases at J, with 9 bases in the middle. The CDR3 bases are TGTGCCAGCAGCTTATTCGCAGAGGGAAACACCATATATTTT. Encoded protein: CASSLFAEGNTIYF.

The chain links TRBV7-2 to TRBJ1-6; 8 bases are a match to TRBD1. This CDR3 region has 15 residues. Germline trimming cut 5 bases from V and 10 bases from J; bases unmatched to any gene: 10. Germline-derived CDR1 and CDR2 are SGHTA and FQGNSA. The CDR3: CASSPGQGMGSPLHF. CDR3 coding DNA: TGTGCCAGCAGCCCCGGACAGGGAATGGGCTCACCCCTCCACTTT.

The chain is built from TRBV19 and TRBJ1-5; 7 positions agree with TRBD1. Germline lookup yields CDR1 LNHDA and CDR2 SQIVND (reference sequence). J was trimmed by 6 bases and V by 5 bases; bases with no gene match: 13. This CDR3 is 16 amino acids long. Here the CDR3 DNA reads TGTGCCAGTAGTCCCAACACAGGGGAGGTTGGTCAGCCCCAGCATTTT. Its translation: CASSPNTGEVGQPQHF.

As DNA, the CDR3 is TGTGCCAGCAGCGTGGGGACTAGCGGATACAATGAGCAGTTCTTC. Protein sequence: CASSVGTSGYNEQFF. The chain has TRBV11-2 and TRBJ2-1, with 11 bases identical to TRBD2. There are 15 residues in the CDR3. V shed 5 bases and J 4 bases; nucleotides not matched to a gene: 4. Germline CDR1 SGHAT, CDR2 FQNNGV.

V gene TRBV30 combines with J gene TRBJ2-7; TRBD1 matches 10 bases. Germline CDR1 is GTSNPN and CDR2 is SVGIG (reference sequence). The CDR3 loop spans 13 amino acids. J was trimmed by 4 bases and V by 5 bases; bases with no gene match: 5. CDR3 nucleotide sequence: TGTGCCTGGTCGACAGGGGGCAGGTACGAGCAGTACTTC. Encoded protein: CAWSTGGRYEQYF. Drawing the rest from reference TRBV30 and TRBJ2-7, the complete variable domain is SQTIHQWPATLVQPVGSPLSLECTVEGTSNPNLYWYRQAAGRGLQLLFYSVGIGQISSEVPQNLSASRPQDRQFILSSKKLLLSDSGFYLCAWSTGGRYEQYFGPGTRLTVT.

The V gene is TRBV7-3, the J gene TRBJ2-2, with D perhaps matching TRBD2 (5 bases). Trimming removed 11 bases from V and 7 bases from J, with 17 bases in between. Germline V gene lookup returns CDR1 SGHTA and CDR2 FQGTGA. The CDR3 sequence is 13 residues long. The CDR3 reads CASRMGEGGELFF. The CDR3 DNA sequence: TGTGCCTCCCGTATGGGTGAGGGCGGGGAGCTGTTTTTT.

The chain employs TRBV5-1 and TRBJ2-1, with 11 bases aligning to TRBD2. The CDR3 is 15 residues long. V lost 5 bases and J lost 6; bases outside the gene matches: 7. The germline gives CDR1 SGHRS, CDR2 YFSETQ. The CDR3 region has the DNA TGCGCCAGCAGTCGAGGGACTAGCGGACCCAATGAGCAGTTCTTC. Protein sequence: CASSRGTSGPNEQFF.

The V and J genes are TRBV5-6 and TRBJ1-2; perhaps TRBD1 as D (5 bases). Germline V CDR1 and CDR2: SGHDT, YYEEEE. The CDR3 runs to 15 residues. Trimming left V 0 bases short and J 4 bases short, with 13 bases between. CDR3 sequence: CASSLDRDVGYGYTF. DNA of the CDR3: TGTGCCAGCAGCTTGGATAGGGACGTTGGCTATGGCTACACCTTC. The whole variable domain, remainder taken from reference TRBV5-6 and TRBJ1-2, is DAGVTQSPTHLIKTRGQQVTLRCSPKSGHDTVSWYQQALGQGPQFIFQYYEEEERQRGNFPDRFSGHQFPNYSSELNVNALLLGDSALYLCASSLDRDVGYGYTFGSGTRLTVV.

The chain employs TRBV2 and TRBJ2-3; TRBD1 is a possible D gene (5 bases). Germline loops: CDR1 SNHLY, CDR2 FYNNEI. V was shortened by 6 bases and J by 3 bases, with 10 bases between the two germline ends. The CDR3 extends over 13 amino acids. This CDR3 is CASSKGPTDTQYF. The CDR3 DNA reads as TGTGCCAGCAGCAAGGGGCCGACAGATACGCAGTATTTT.